This T cell receptor (beta chain) is drawn from a study of blood T cells in healthy people across ages. A second roughly 7 to 12 cycle PCR used barcoded and J-beta primers. MiXCR was run by TCRdb on the 5' RACE reads, yielding one entry per CDR3 protein. This table holds over a million distinct CDR3 sequences, approximately 25% found once. The same sample was also studied in work on T cells of mothers and their children.

The sequenced sample consisted of blood. The origin of this receptor is a girl aged 2 to 10 in good health.

CDR3 DNA: TGTGCCAGCAGCAAGGGGATAGGGTCCGGGGAGCTGTTTTTT. It encodes CASSKGIGSGELFF. The chain combines TRBV6-4 with TRBJ2-2; tentative D call: TRBD1 (5 bases). This CDR3 contains 14 residues. Germline CDR1 is MRHNA and CDR2 is SNTAGT. V lost 6 bases and J lost 6, with 14 bases in between.